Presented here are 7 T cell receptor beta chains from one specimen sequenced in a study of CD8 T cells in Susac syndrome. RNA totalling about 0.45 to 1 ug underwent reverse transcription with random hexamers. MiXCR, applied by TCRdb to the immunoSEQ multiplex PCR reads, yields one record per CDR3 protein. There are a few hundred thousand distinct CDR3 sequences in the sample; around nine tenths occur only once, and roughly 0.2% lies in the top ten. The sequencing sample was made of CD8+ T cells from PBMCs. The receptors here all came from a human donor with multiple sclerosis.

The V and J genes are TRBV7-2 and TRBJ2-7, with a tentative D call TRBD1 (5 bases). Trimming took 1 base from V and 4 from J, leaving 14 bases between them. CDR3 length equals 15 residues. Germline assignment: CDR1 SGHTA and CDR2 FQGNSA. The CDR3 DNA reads TGTGCCAGCAGCTTAGAGGGGATGGGGCGGTACGAGCAGTACTTC. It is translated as CASSLEGMGRYEQYF.

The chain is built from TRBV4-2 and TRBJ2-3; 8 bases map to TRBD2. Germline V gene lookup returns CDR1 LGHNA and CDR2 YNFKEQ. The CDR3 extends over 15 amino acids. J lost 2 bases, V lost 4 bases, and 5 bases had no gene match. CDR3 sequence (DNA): TGTGCCAGCAGCCCACAGACTAGCGACACAGATACGCAGTATTTT. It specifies CASSPQTSDTDTQYF.

CDR3 bases: TGCAGTGCTAGAGCCCTACGAGCGGGAGAAGTAGAGACCCAGTACTTC. This gives the protein CSARALRAGEVETQYF. The chain couples TRBV20-1 to TRBJ2-5, with 8 bases fitting TRBD2. The trim removed 1 base at V and 4 bases at J, leaving 11 bases unmatched. The CDR3 has 16 amino acids. Germline V CDR1 and CDR2: DFQATT, SNEGSKA (reference sequence).

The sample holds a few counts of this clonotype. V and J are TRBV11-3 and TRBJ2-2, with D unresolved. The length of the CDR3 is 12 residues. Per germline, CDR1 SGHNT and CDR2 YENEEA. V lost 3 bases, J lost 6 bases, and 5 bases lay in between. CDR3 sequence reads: CASSFQPGELFF. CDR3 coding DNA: TGTGCCAGCAGCTTTCAGCCCGGGGAGCTGTTTTTT.

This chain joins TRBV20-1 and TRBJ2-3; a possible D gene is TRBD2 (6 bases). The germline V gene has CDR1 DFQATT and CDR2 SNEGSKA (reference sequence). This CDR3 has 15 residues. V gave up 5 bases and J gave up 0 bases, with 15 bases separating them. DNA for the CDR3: TGCAGTGCTGAATCGTCGGGGGTAAGCACAGATACGCAGTATTTT. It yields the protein CSAESSGVSTDTQYF.

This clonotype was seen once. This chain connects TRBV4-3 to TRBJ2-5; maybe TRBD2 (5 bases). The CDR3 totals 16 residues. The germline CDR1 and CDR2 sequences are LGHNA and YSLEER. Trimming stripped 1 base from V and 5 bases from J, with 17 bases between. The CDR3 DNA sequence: TGCGCCAGCAGCCAAGGCGGGCTAGCCGGAAACGAGACCCAGTACTTC. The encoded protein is CASSQGGLAGNETQYF.

This chain's CDR3 is CASSLGETQPQHF. Written as DNA, the CDR3 is TGTGCCAGCAGTTTGGGCGAGACCCAGCCCCAGCATTTT. V usage is TRBV12-3 or TRBV12-4 and J usage is TRBJ1-5; D uncertain. This CDR3 is 13 amino acids long. Trimming cost V 3 bases and J 7 bases, with 10 bases left between them.